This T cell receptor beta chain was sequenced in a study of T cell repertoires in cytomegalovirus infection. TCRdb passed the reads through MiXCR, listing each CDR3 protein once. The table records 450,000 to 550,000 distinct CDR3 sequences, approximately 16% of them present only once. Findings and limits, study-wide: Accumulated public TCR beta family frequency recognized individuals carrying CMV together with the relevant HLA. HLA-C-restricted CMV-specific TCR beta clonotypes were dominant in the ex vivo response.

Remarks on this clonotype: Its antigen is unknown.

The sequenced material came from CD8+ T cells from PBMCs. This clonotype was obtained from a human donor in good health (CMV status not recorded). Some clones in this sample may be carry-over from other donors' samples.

Written as DNA, the CDR3 is TGTGCCAGTAGATCAGGCGACTATAGCAATCAGCCCCAGCATTTT. This sequence encodes CASRSGDYSNQPQHF. The chain employs TRBV19 and TRBJ1-5; D gene ambiguous. Trimming pared 6 bases from V and 0 bases from J, leaving 12 bases between. This CDR3 region has 15 residues. Germline CDR1 and CDR2: LNHDA and SQIVND (reference sequence). The complete variable domain, with remaining parts taken from reference TRBV19 and TRBJ1-5, reads DGGITQSPKYLFRKEGQNVTLSCEQNLNHDAMYWYRQDPGQGLRLIYYSQIVNDFQKGDIAEGYSVSREKKESFPLTVTSAQKNPTAFYLCASRSGDYSNQPQHFGDGTRLSIL.